Sequencing of this TCR beta chain was carried out in a study of blood T cell repertoires in COVID-19 (dated by TCRdb to the early 2020s). In the study overall: Samples covering the acute and convalescent phases of COVID-19 were provided by collaborators in the United States, Italy and Spain. Where HLA class I and class II types were available, the types were taken from metadata supplied by the sample provider, not from assay-based typing. The sample metadata nearly always contained a de-identified subject ID, COVID-19 status, age in years and sex. The repertoires were made available in a free public database intended to serve as a resource for research on the immune response to SARS-CoV-2. Subjects who had been exposed to COVID-19, were actively infected with it, or had recovered from it provided the deeply sampled blood TCRbeta repertoires that made up the dataset. The material from the prospective study consisted of cDNA or gDNA derived from T cells, B-cell-depleted T cells, or PBMCs. The samples were drawn from two sources: the first 160 participants of the ongoing ImmuneRACE study, and 1,000 to 1,500 subjects contributed by 6 global collaborators. Study-wide conclusions, independent of this receptor: The quantity of clinical and demographic metadata differed by source and by participant and was supplied without curation.

Participants in the prospective study were enrolled through a virtual design, were aged 18 to 89 years, and lived in under 25 United States geographic areas. Cohort assignment in the prospective study relied on participant-reported clinical history from a screening survey and a study questionnaire. Mobile phlebotomists in the prospective study collected whole blood, serum and a nasopharyngeal or oropharyngeal swab from every participant. Additional blood draws and questionnaires over an approximately two-month period could optionally be provided by prospective study participants. Before DNA extraction, prospective study blood samples were shipped either frozen or at room temperature. TCRbeta CDR3 regions were amplified from genomic DNA by means of the immunoSEQ Assay, a bias-controlled multiplex PCR. As for how the authors treated the data: The number of nucleated cells in each sample was estimated by amplification of reference gene primers within the assay. To quantify the absolute abundance of each unique TCRbeta CDR3 rearrangement, sequence reads were collapsed and filtered. For each sample, productive Simpson clonality was calculated as the square root of Simpson's diversity index over productive rearrangements. TCRdb re-hosts the immuneACCESS table, in-frame sequences only. Its copies lack some clones; in the studies checked, an unresolved V gene accounts for under half of them, and the cause for the rest is not known. V, J and clone size are those of that table, while D and trimming were read from the DNA. The sample profile shows roughly 220,000 clones; approximately 80% of them were found once. The leading ten clones occupy about 4% of the sample.

Of note for this clone: Its antigen target is currently unknown. No much larger clone exists at a distance of one base, and base qualities are not known.

The sequence was obtained from a man in his thirties or forties with acute COVID-19. Sequenced: PBMCs or T cells enriched from blood (not recorded which).

The nucleotides are TGTGCCAGCAGCACCGGGACAGAACGCTACGAGCAGTACTTC. Protein translation: CASSTGTERYEQYF. The sequence links TRBV7-2 to TRBJ2-7; 7 bases in the middle match TRBD1. Ends trimmed: V by 5 bases, J by 3 bases; bases unmatched to a gene: 7. The CDR3 numbers 14 residues from cysteine through phenylalanine. This entry keeps only the CDR3 DNA: 42 bases, framed from base 1. From a lookup of the germline V gene, CDR1 and CDR2 are SGHTA and FQGNSA.